The 22 T cell receptor beta chains in this list originate from one sample, sequenced in a study of blood T cell repertoires in COVID-19. Profiling relied on immunoSEQ multiplex PCR, and the TCRdb table lists in-frame clones only, not all of them. The repertoire holds fewer than 200,000 clones, with roughly 80% as singletons. Sequenced input: peripheral blood. The receptor set was obtained from a woman aged 60-75 years with COVID-19, enrolled during active disease.

The chain couples TRBV7-9 to TRBJ1-5; tentative D call: TRBD1 (5 bases). The CDR3 is 15 residues long. The V gene lost 1 base and the J gene lost 7 bases, with 14 bases spanning the gap. The germline gives CDR1 SEHNR, CDR2 FQNEAQ (reference sequence). CDR3 nucleotide sequence: TGTGCCAGCAGCTTAGGGCCAGGGACTTTCCAGCCCCAGCATTTT. It specifies CASSLGPGTFQPQHF.

The J gene is TRBJ2-1, the V gene TRBV29-1, with 8 bases aligning to TRBD2. V shed 5 bases, J shed 7 bases, and the junction held 7 bases outside the gene matches. The germline gives CDR1 SQVTM, CDR2 ANQGSEA. This CDR3 region has 13 residues. The CDR3 region is CSVNWRGANEQFF. The CDR3 DNA is TGCAGCGTTAATTGGCGGGGGGCAAATGAGCAGTTCTTC.

This chain connects TRBV12-3 or TRBV12-4 to TRBJ2-1; D perhaps matches TRBD2 (5 bases). V was trimmed by 2 bases and J by 9 bases, leaving 8 bases between them. This CDR3 has 12 residues. CDR3 bases: TGTGCCAGCAGTTTAATCCGGGGTGAGCAGTTCTTC. It translates to CASSLIRGEQFF.

This sequence joins TRBV4-1 and TRBJ1-1; unclear D gene. Germline V lookup: CDR1 MGHRA, CDR2 YSYEKL. This CDR3 has 13 amino acids. Between the trimmed V and J ends, which lost 1 base and 3 bases, there was a span of 6 bases. The CDR3 DNA reads as TGCGCCAGCAGCCAAGTCCCGGACACTGAAGCTTTCTTT. Amino acids: CASSQVPDTEAFF.

The chain couples TRBV10-1 to TRBJ2-3; possibly TRBD2 for D (5 bases). The CDR3 has 18 amino acids. Germline V gene lookup returns CDR1 WNHNN and CDR2 SYGVQD (reference sequence). Trimming stripped 3 bases from V and 1 base from J, with 20 bases between. The CDR3 DNA reads as TGCGCCAGCAGTGAATCGTATGTAGGTGGACTTTGCACAGATACGCAGTATTTT. Translation gives CASSESYVGGLCTDTQYF.

The chain couples TRBV19 to TRBJ2-5, with D possibly being TRBD1 (5 bases). With 1 base removed from V and 5 bases from J, the gap between germline ends came to 11 bases. CDR1 and CDR2 (germline): LNHDA, SQIVND (reference sequence). This CDR3 comprises 14 residues. CDR3 in amino acids: CASSIAAGLETQYF. The CDR3 bases are TGTGCCAGTAGTATAGCGGCAGGGCTGGAGACCCAGTACTTC. The complete variable domain, with remaining parts taken from reference TRBV19 and TRBJ2-5, reads DGGITQSPKYLFRKEGQNVTLSCEQNLNHDAMYWYRQDPGQGLRLIYYSQIVNDFQKGDIAEGYSVSREKKESFPLTVTSAQKNPTAFYLCASSIAAGLETQYFGPGTRLLVL.

The chain links TRBV7-3 to TRBJ2-2, with TRBD2 matching over 7 bases. J lost 4 bases, V lost 1 base, and 6 bases had no gene match. The V gene's germline CDR1 is SGHTA and CDR2 FQGTGA. The CDR3 is 16 amino acids. CDR3 in DNA: TGTGCCAGCAGCTTAAACACGGGGGGAAGCACCGGGGAGCTGTTTTTT. Protein sequence: CASSLNTGGSTGELFF.

This clone was recorded once. The gene calls are TRBV19 and TRBJ2-1; 9 positions match TRBD2. V shed 6 bases and J 4 bases; nucleotides not matched to a gene: 7. The germline V gene has CDR1 LNHDA and CDR2 SQIVND (reference sequence). This CDR3 is 15 amino acids long. The CDR3 region is CASSQTSGLYNEQFF. CDR3 nucleotide sequence: TGTGCCAGTAGCCAAACTAGCGGGTTATACAATGAGCAGTTCTTC. Full variable domain (missing parts from reference TRBV19 and TRBJ2-1): DGGITQSPKYLFRKEGQNVTLSCEQNLNHDAMYWYRQDPGQGLRLIYYSQIVNDFQKGDIAEGYSVSREKKESFPLTVTSAQKNPTAFYLCASSQTSGLYNEQFFGPGTRLTVL.

V and J are TRBV2 and TRBJ1-2; D is ambiguous. V was pared by 4 bases and J by 8 bases, with 17 bases between. Germline CDR1 and CDR2: SNHLY and FYNNEI. This CDR3 is built from 14 residues. In DNA form, the CDR3 reads TGTGCCAGCAGTGTGTCCCCGAGGAATGTCGGCTACACCTTC. Encoded protein: CASSVSPRNVGYTF.

The chain carries TRBV18 and TRBJ1-1, with D tentatively TRBD1 (5 bases). There are 14 residues in the CDR3. Germline assignment: CDR1 KGHSH and CDR2 LQKENI. The V and J ends lost 3 bases and 1 base respectively, with 9 bases between them. The CDR3 nucleotides are TGTGCCAGCTCACCCGGGGGTCAGAACACTGAAGCTTTCTTT. Translating gives CASSPGGQNTEAFF.

The V and J genes are TRBV9 and TRBJ2-5, with 7 bases matching TRBD1. This CDR3 has 15 residues. Germline CDR1 reads SGDLS; CDR2 reads YYNGEE. After removal of 0 bases from V and 5 bases from J, the junction contained 7 bases not matched to a gene. In nucleotides, the CDR3 is TGTGCCAGCAGCGTAGAGGCAGGGGGTCTGGAGACCCAGTACTTC. Its translation is CASSVEAGGLETQYF.

The genes are TRBV19 and TRBJ1-6, with 11 nucleotides matching TRBD1. The CDR3 loop spans 16 amino acids. The J segment lost 9 bases and the V segment lost 5 bases, leaving 9 bases of the junction unmatched. Germline CDR1 LNHDA, CDR2 SQIVND (reference sequence). The CDR3 DNA sequence: TGTGCCAGTAGTCCCCGGACAGGGGGCGCATTTTCACCCCTCCACTTT. Amino acids: CASSPRTGGAFSPLHF.

This chain connects TRBV19 to TRBJ1-2; D remains unclear. V lost 1 base and J lost 0, with 9 bases in between. Germline lookup yields CDR1 LNHDA and CDR2 SQIVND (reference sequence). The CDR3 is made up of 15 amino acids. The CDR3 bases are TGTGCCAGTAGTATAGTCGCGAGCCCTAACTATGGCTACACCTTC. The encoded protein is CASSIVASPNYGYTF.

The chain couples TRBV25-1 to TRBJ1-1; 7 positions agree with TRBD1. The junction had 5 bases not matched to a gene; V was cut back by 0 bases and J by 7 bases. Germline-derived CDR1 and CDR2 are MGHDK and SYGVNS. The CDR3 covers 14 residues. CDR3 sequence: CASSEYGTDLEAFF. CDR3 sequence (DNA): TGTGCCAGCAGTGAATATGGGACAGACCTTGAAGCTTTCTTT.

The chain is built from TRBV4-2 and TRBJ1-3, with 10 positions matching TRBD1. V lost 4 bases to trimming and J lost 0 bases; unmatched junction nucleotides: 6. Germline loops: CDR1 LGHNA, CDR2 YNFKEQ. This CDR3 has 17 amino acids. The CDR3: CASSRGTGAGSGNTIYF. DNA of the CDR3: TGTGCCAGCAGCCGGGGGACAGGGGCCGGCTCTGGAAACACCATATATTTT.

The rearrangement links TRBV7-9 to TRBJ1-5; perhaps TRBD1 as D (6 bases). The CDR3 runs to 13 residues. Germline CDR1 is SEHNR and CDR2 is FQNEAQ (reference sequence). Trimming left V 4 bases short and J 4 bases short, with 8 bases between. The CDR3 sequence is CASSYGQNQPQHF. CDR3 bases: TGTGCCAGCAGCTATGGACAGAATCAGCCCCAGCATTTT. The full variable domain, in which reference TRBV7-9 and TRBJ1-5 provide the parts outside the CDR3, is DTGVSQNPRHKITKRGQNVTFRCDPISEHNRLYWYRQTLGQGPEFLTYFQNEAQLEKSRLLSDRFSAERPKGSFSTLEIQRTEQGDSAMYLCASSYGQNQPQHFGDGTRLSIL.

CDR3 DNA sequence: TGTGCCAGCAGCTTAGGCCGGGTCTCCTACGAGCAGTACTTC. Translating it yields CASSLGRVSYEQYF. The V call is TRBV13, the J call TRBJ2-7; D gene unclear. The germline V and J ends were trimmed by 0 bases and 0 bases, with 6 bases remaining between them. Germline-derived CDR1 and CDR2 are PRHDT and FYEKMQ (reference sequence). CDR3 length: 14 amino acids.

This clone appeared once. The chain carries TRBV28 and TRBJ2-2; no clear D. The V end lost 5 bases, the J end lost 4 bases, and 8 bases lay between the germline ends. The CDR3 loop spans 13 amino acids. CDR1 is MDHEN and CDR2 is SYDVKM in the germline V gene. The CDR3 reads CASSLESTGELFF. CDR3 bases: TGTGCCAGCAGTCTCGAGTCCACCGGGGAGCTGTTTTTT.

The chain couples TRBV7-2 to TRBJ2-2; the D gene is possibly TRBD1 (6 bases). This CDR3 contains 16 residues. V lost 2 bases and J lost 1, with 11 bases in between. Germline V gene sequence: CDR1 SGHTA, CDR2 FQGNSA. The CDR3 loop is CASSLMDRENTGELFF. The CDR3, as DNA: TGTGCCAGCAGCTTAATGGACAGAGAGAACACCGGGGAGCTGTTTTTT.

This clone appeared once. V usage is TRBV7-9 and J usage is TRBJ2-7, with a possible D match to TRBD2 (6 bases). V was clipped by 1 base and J by 4 bases, with 20 bases between them. CDR1 is SEHNR, CDR2 FQNEAQ, per germline (reference sequence). The length of the CDR3 is 17 residues. As DNA, the CDR3 is TGTGCCAGCAGCTTAGAATCGGGCAGATCGGGGGTATACGAGCAGTACTTC. This encodes CASSLESGRSGVYEQYF.

This clone was counted between two and nine times. The V call is TRBV5-1, the J call TRBJ1-4; 8 positions match TRBD1. Per the germline V gene, CDR1 is SGHRS and CDR2 is YFSETQ. The CDR3 extends over 15 amino acids. V dropped 3 bases and J dropped 6; count of bases not matched to a gene: 7. As DNA, the CDR3 is TGCGCCAGCAGCTCATCCGGGACAGGCGATGAAAAACTGTTTTTT. Amino acid sequence: CASSSSGTGDEKLFF.

V usage is TRBV19 and J usage is TRBJ2-1; 12 bases line up with TRBD1. The CDR3 has 17 residues. Germline V gene lookup returns CDR1 LNHDA and CDR2 SQIVND (reference sequence). The J segment lost 8 bases and the V segment lost 4 bases, leaving 12 bases of the junction unmatched. CDR3 region: CASSTRTPGQGAHEQFF. Written as DNA, the CDR3 is TGTGCCAGTAGTACCCGAACACCGGGACAGGGGGCTCATGAGCAGTTCTTC.